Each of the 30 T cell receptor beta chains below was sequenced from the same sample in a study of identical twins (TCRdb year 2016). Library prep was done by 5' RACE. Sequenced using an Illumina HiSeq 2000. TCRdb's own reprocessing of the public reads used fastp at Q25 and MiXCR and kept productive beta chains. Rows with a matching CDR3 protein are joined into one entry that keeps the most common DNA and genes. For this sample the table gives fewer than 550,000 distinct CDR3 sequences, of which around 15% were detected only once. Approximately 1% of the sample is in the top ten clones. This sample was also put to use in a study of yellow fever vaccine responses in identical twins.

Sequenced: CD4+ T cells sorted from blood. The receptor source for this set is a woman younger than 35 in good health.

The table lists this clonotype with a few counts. The CDR3 is CASNQPGTADTEAFF. Here the CDR3 DNA reads TGTGCCAGCAACCAACCAGGGACGGCGGACACTGAAGCTTTCTTT. V and J are TRBV12-3 or TRBV12-4 and TRBJ1-1; D possibly corresponds to TRBD1 (5 bases). Between the trimmed V and J ends, which lost 7 bases and 3 bases, there was a span of 18 bases. This CDR3 spans 15 amino acids.

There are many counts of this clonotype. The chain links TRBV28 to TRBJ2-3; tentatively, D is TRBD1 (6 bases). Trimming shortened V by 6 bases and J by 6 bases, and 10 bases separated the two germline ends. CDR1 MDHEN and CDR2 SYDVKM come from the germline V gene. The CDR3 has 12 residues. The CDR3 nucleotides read TGTGCCAGCAGCTTCAGGGGTGATACGCAGTATTTT. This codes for CASSFRGDTQYF.

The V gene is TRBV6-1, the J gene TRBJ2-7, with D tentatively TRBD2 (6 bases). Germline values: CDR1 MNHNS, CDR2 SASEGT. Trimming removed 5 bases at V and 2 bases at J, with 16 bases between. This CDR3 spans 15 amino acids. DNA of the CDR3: TGTGCCAGCAGTCCCTCCGTGGGGGGACCCTACGAGCAGTACTTC. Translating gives CASSPSVGGPYEQYF.

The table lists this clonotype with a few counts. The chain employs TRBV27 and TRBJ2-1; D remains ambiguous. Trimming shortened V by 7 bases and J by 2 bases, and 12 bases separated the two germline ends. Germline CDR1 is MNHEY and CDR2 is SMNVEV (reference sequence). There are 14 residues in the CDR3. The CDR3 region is CASKTELAYNEQFF. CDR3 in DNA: TGTGCCAGCAAAACCGAATTAGCCTACAATGAGCAGTTCTTC.

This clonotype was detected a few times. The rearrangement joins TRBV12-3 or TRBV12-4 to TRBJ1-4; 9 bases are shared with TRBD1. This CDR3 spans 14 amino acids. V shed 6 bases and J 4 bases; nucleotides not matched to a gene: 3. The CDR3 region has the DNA TGTGCCAGCAGCTACAGGGGGCTTAATGAAAAACTGTTTTTT. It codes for CASSYRGLNEKLFF.

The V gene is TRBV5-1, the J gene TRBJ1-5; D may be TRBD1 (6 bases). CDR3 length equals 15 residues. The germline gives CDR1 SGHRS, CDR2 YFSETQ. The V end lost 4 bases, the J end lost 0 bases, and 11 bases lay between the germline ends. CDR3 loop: CASSPTGISNQPQHF. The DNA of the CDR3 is TGCGCCAGCAGCCCGACAGGTATTAGCAATCAGCCCCAGCATTTT. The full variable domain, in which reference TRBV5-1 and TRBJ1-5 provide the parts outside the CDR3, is KAGVTQTPRYLIKTRGQQVTLSCSPISGHRSVSWYQQTPGQGLQFLFEYFSETQRNKGNFPGRFSGRQFSNSRSEMNVSTLELGDSALYLCASSPTGISNQPQHFGDGTRLSIL.

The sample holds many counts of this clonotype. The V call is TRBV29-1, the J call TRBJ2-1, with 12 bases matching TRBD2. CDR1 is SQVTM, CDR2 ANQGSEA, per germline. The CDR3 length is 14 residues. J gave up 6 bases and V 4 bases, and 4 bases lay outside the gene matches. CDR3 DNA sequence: TGCAGCGTTGGCCTAGCGGGGGGGCCCAATGAGCAGTTCTTC. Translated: CSVGLAGGPNEQFF.

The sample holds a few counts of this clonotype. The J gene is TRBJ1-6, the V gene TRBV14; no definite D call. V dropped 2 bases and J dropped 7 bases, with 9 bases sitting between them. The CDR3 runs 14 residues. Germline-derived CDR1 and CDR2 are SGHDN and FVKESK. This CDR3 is CASSQPIRNSPLHF. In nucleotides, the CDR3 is TGTGCCAGCAGCCAACCTATACGGAATTCACCCCTCCACTTT.

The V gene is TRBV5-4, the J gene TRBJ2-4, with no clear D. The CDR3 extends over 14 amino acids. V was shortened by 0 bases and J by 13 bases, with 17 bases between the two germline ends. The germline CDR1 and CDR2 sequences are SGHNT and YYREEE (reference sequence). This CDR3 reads CASSLGTGSGRQYF. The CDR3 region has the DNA TGTGCCAGCAGCTTGGGTACGGGCTCAGGACGGCAGTACTTC.

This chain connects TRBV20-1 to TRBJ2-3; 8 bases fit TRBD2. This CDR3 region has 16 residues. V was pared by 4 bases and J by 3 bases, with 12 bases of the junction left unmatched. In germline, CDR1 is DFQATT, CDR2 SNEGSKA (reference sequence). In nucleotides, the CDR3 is TGCAGTGCTAATGGGGGTGCGGGAGGATTTACAGATACGCAGTATTTT. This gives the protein CSANGGAGGFTDTQYF.

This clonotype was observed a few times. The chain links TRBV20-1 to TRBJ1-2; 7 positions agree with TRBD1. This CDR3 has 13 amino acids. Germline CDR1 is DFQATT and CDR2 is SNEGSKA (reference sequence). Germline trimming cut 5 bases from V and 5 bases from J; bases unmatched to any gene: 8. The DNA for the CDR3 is TGCAGTGCTTCTACAGGGGTTAATTATGGCTACACCTTC. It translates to CSASTGVNYGYTF.

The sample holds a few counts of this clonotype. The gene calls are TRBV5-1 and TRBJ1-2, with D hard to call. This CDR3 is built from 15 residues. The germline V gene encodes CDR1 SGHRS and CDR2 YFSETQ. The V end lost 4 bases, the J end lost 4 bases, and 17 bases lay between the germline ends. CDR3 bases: TGCGCCAGCAGCGCGGACCCTGCAAAGAGCTATGGCTACACCTTC. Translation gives CASSADPAKSYGYTF.

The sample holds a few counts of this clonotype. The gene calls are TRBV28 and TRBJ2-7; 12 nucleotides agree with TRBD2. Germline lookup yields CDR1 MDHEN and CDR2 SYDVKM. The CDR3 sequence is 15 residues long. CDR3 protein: CAASGGASVSYEQYF. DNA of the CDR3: TGTGCGGCTAGCGGGGGGGCCTCGGTGTCCTACGAGCAGTACTTC.

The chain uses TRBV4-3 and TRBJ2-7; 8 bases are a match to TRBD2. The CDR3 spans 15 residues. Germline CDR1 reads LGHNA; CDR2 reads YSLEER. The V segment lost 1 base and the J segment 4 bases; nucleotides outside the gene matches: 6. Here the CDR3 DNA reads TGCGCCAGCAGCCAAGTTTCTAGCGGGTTTTACGAGCAGTACTTC. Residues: CASSQVSSGFYEQYF.

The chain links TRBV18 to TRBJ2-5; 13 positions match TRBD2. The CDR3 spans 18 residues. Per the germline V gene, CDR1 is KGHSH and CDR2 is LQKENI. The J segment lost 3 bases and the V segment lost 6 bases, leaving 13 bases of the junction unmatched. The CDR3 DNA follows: TGTGCCAGCTCCCTCACGGCCGGACTAGCGGGGGAGAAAGAGACCCAGTACTTC. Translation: CASSLTAGLAGEKETQYF.

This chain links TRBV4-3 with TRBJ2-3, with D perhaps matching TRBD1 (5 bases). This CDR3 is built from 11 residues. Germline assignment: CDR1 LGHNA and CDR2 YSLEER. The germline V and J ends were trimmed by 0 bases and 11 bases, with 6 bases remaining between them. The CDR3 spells CASSQDREQYF. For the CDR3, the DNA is TGCGCCAGCAGCCAAGACAGGGAGCAGTATTTT.

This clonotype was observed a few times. The CDR3 coding sequence is TGCGCCAGCAGCCGTGAGGGTGGGGACAGGGGTATATACGAGCAGTACTTC. It translates to CASSREGGDRGIYEQYF. V is TRBV4-1 and J is TRBJ2-7; 10 bases fit TRBD1. Germline-derived CDR1 and CDR2 are MGHRA and YSYEKL. With 4 bases clipped from V and 4 bases from J, the junction kept 13 bases outside the gene matches. The CDR3 covers 17 residues.

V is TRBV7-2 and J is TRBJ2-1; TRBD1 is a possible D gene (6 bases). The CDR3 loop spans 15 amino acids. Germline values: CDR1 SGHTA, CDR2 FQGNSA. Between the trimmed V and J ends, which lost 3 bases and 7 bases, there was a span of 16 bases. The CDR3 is CASSFTFNRVNEQFF. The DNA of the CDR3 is TGTGCCAGCAGCTTCACCTTCAACAGGGTTAATGAGCAGTTCTTC.

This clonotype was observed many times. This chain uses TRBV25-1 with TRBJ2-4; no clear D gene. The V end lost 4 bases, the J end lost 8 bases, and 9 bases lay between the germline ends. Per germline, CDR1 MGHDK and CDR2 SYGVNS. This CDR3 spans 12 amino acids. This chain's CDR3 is CASSGIVHIQYF. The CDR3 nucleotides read TGTGCCAGCAGTGGGATCGTTCACATTCAGTACTTC.

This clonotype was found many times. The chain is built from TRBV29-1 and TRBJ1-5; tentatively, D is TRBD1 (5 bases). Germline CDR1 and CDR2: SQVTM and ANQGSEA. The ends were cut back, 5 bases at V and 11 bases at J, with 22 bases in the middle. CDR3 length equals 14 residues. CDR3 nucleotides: TGCAGCGTTCTTTGGAGAGGTGGGGGGGGGACCCAGCATTTT. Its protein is CSVLWRGGGGTQHF.

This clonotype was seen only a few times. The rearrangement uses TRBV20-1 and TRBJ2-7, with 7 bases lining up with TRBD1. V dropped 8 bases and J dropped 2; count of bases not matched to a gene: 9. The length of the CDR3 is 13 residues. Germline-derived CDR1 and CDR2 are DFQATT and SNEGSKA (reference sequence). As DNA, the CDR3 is TGCAGTCCACAGGGGAGTTTAACCTACGAGCAGTACTTC. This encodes CSPQGSLTYEQYF.

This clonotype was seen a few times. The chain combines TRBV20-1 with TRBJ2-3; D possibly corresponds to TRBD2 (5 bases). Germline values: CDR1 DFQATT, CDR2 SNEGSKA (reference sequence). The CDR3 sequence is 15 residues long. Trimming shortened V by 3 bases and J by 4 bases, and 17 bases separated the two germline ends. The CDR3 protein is CSASVPGSLADTQYF. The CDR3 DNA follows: TGCAGTGCTAGTGTGCCGGGATCTCTCGCAGATACGCAGTATTTT.

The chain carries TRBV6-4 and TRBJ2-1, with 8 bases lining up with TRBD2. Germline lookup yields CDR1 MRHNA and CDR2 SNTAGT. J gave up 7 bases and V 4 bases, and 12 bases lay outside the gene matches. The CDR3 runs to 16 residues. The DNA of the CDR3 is TGTGCCAGCAGTGCGTCGAACCCGGGGGGGCTTAATGAGCAGTTCTTC. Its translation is CASSASNPGGLNEQFF.

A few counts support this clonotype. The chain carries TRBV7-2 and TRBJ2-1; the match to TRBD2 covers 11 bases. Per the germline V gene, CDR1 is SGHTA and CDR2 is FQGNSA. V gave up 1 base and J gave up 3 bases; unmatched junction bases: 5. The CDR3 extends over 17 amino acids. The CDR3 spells CASSLGASGRYYNEQFF. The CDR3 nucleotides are TGTGCCAGCAGCTTAGGGGCTAGCGGGAGGTACTACAATGAGCAGTTCTTC.

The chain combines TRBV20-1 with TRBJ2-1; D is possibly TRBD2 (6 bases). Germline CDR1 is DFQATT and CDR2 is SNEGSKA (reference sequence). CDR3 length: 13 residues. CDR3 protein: CSAGGIFYNEQFF. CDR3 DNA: TGCAGCGCGGGCGGGATCTTCTACAATGAGCAGTTCTTC.

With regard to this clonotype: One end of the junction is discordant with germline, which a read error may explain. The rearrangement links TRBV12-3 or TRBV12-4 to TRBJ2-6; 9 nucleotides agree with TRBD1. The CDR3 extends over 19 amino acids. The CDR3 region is CASSLIRGTGRSGANVLTF. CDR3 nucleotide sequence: TGTGCTAGCAGTTTAATTAGAGGGACAGGGCGGTCTGGGGCCAACGTCCTGACTTTC.

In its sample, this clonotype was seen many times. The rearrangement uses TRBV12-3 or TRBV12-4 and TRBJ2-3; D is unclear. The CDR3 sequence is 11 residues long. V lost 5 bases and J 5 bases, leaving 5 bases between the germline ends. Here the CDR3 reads CASSPKDTQYF. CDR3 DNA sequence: TGTGCCAGCAGTCCGAAAGATACGCAGTATTTT.

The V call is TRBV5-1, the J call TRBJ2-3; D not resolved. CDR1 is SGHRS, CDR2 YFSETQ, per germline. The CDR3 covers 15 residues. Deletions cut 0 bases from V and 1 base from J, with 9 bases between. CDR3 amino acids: CASSLEPWGTDTQYF. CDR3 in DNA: TGCGCCAGCAGCTTGGAACCCTGGGGCACAGATACGCAGTATTTT.

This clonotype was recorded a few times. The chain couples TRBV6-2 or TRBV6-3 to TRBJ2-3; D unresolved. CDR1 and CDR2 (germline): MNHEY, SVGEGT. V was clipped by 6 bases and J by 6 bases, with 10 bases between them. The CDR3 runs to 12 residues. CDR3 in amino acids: CASSDPGDTQYF. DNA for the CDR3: TGTGCCAGCAGCGACCCGGGCGATACGCAGTATTTT.

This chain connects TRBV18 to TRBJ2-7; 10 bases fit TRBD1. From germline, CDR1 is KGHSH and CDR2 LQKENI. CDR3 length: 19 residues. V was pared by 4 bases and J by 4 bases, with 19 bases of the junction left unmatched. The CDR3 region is CASSHSGTGETQAVYEQYF. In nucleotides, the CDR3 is TGTGCCAGCTCACACTCCGGGACAGGGGAGACCCAGGCGGTTTACGAGCAGTACTTC.